This T cell receptor (beta chain) was captured in a study of Graves' ophthalmopathy and Graves' hyperthyroidism. Regarding the study as a whole: From stable hyperthyroidism, ophthalmopathy was separated by a 13-signature model with 87.88% sensitivity and around 80% specificity.

CDR1 and CDR2 (germline): DFQATT, SNEGSKA (reference sequence). This CDR3 has 13 amino acids. After removal of 6 bases from V and 7 bases from J, the junction contained 9 bases not matched to a gene. RNA transcripts yielded amplified TCR beta CDR3 regions. In the first round, RT-PCR was carried out with HTBI primers, and a multiplex PCR formed the second round. TCRdb used MiXCR to reprocess the multiplex PCR reads, holding one entry per CDR3 protein. The sample holds about 620,000 distinct CDR3 sequences, approximately 21% seen once. As the starting material, over 9.5 ml of fresh peripheral blood yielded the PBMCs. With respect to this clonotype: Antigen unknown.

This chain connects TRBV20-1 to TRBJ2-7; TRBD1 agrees at 10 bases. Sequencing was carried out using peripheral blood. The clonotype was recovered from a woman between 18 and 29 years old with stable Graves' hyperthyroidism. Some clones in this sample may be carry-over from other donors' samples. CDR3 protein: CSAGTGAGLEQYF. Here the CDR3 DNA reads TGCAGTGCCGGGACAGGGGCGGGACTAGAGCAGTACTTC.